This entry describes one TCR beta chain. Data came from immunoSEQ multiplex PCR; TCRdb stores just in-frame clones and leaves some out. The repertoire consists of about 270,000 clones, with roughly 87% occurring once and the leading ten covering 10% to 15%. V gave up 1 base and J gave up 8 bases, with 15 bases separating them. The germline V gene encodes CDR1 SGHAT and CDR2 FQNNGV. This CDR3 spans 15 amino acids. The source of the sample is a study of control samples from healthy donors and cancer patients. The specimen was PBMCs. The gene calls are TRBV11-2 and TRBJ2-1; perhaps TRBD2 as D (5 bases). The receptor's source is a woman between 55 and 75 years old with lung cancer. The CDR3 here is CASSLGGAPFYEQFF. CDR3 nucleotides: TGTGCCAGCAGCTTAGGGGGAGCACCGTTTTATGAGCAGTTCTTC.